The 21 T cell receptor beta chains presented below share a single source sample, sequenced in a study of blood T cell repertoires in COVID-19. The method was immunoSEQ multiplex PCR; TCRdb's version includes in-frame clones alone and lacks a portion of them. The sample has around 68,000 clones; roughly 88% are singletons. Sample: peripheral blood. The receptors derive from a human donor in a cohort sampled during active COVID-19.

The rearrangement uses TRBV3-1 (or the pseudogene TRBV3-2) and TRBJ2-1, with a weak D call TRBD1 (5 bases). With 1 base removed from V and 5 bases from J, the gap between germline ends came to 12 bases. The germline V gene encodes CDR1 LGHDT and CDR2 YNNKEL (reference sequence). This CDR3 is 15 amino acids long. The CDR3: CASSQAQGGNNEQFF. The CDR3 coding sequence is TGTGCCAGCAGCCAAGCGCAGGGTGGAAACAATGAGCAGTTCTTC.

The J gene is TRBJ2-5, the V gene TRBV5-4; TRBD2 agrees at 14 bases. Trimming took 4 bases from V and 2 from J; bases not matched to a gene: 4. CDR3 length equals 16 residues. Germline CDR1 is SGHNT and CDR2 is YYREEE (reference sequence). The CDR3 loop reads CASSLRLAGGQETQYF. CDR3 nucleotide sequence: TGTGCCAGCAGCCTTCGACTAGCGGGGGGGCAAGAGACCCAGTACTTC.

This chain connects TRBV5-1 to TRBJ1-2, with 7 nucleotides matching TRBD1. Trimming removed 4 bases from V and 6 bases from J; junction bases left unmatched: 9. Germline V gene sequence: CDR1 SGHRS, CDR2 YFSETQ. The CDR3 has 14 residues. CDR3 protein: CASSTPMTGNGYTF. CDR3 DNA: TGCGCCAGCAGCACACCAATGACAGGGAATGGCTACACCTTC. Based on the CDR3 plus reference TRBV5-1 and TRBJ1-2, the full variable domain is KAGVTQTPRYLIKTRGQQVTLSCSPISGHRSVSWYQQTPGQGLQFLFEYFSETQRNKGNFPGRFSGRQFSNSRSEMNVSTLELGDSALYLCASSTPMTGNGYTFGSGTRLTVV.

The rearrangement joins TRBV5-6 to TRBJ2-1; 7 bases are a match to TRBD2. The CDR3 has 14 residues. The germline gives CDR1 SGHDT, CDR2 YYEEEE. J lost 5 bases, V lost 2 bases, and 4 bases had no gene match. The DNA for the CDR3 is TGTGCCAGCAGCTTACGCGGGAGACACAATGAGCAGTTCTTC. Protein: CASSLRGRHNEQFF.

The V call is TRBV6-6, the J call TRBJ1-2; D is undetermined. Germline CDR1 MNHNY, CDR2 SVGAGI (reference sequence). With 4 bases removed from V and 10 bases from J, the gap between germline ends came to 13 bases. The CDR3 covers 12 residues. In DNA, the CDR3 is TGTGCCAGCAGTTCCACGCGGCTTGACTACACCTTC. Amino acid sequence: CASSSTRLDYTF.

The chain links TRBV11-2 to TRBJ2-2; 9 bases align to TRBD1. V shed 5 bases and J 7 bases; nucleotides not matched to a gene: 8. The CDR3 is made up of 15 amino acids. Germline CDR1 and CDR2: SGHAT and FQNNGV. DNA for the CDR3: TGTGCCAGCAGCACCGGGACAGGGAGTTTCGGGGAGCTGTTTTTT. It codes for CASSTGTGSFGELFF.

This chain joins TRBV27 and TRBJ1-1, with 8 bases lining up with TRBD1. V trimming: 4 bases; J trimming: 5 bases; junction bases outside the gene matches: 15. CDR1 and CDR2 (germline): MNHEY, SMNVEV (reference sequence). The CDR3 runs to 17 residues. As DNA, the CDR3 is TGTGCCAGCAGTTCCCCTGGCGGACAGGGACGATGGACTGAAGCTTTCTTT. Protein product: CASSSPGGQGRWTEAFF.

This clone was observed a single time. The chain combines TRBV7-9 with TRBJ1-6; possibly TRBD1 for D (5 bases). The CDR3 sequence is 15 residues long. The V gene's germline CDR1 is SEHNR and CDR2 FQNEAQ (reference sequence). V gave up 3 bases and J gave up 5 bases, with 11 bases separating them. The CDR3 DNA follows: TGTGCCAGCAGCTTTGGGTTCAGGGATAATTCACCCCTCCACTTT. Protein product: CASSFGFRDNSPLHF.

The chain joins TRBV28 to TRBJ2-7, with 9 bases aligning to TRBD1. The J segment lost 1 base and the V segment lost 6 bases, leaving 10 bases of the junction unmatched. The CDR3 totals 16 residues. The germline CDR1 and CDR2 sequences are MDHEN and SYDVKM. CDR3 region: CASRPTSDRGSYEQYF. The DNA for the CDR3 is TGTGCCAGCAGGCCTACCTCGGACAGGGGTTCCTACGAGCAGTACTTC.

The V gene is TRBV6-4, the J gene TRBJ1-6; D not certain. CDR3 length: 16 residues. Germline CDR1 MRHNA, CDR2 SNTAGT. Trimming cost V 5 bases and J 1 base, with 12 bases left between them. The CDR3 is CASSSEGGSYNSPLHF. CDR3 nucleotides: TGTGCCAGCAGTTCTGAGGGAGGGTCCTATAATTCACCCCTCCACTTT.

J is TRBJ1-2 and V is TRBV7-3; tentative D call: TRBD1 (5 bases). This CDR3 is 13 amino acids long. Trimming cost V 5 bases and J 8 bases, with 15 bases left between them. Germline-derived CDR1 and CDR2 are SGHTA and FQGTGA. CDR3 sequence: CASSQSDRGGYTF. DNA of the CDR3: TGTGCCAGCAGCCAATCCGACAGAGGCGGCTACACCTTC.

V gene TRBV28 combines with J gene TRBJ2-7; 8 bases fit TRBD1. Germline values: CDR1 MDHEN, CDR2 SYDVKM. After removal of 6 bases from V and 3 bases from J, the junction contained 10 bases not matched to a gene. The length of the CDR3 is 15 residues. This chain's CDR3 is CASRPQGVGSYEQYF. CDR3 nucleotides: TGTGCCAGCAGACCACAGGGGGTTGGGAGCTACGAGCAGTACTTC. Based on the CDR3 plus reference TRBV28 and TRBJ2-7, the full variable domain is DVKVTQSSRYLVKRTGEKVFLECVQDMDHENMFWYRQDPGLGLRLIYFSYDVKMKEKGDIPEGYSVSREKKERFSLILESASTNQTSMYLCASRPQGVGSYEQYFGPGTRLTVT.

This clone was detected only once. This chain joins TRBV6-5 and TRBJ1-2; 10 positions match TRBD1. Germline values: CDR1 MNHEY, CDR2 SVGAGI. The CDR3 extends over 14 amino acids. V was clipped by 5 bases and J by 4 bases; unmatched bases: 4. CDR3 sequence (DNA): TGTGCCAGCAGTATAGGGACAGGGGCCTATGGCTACACCTTC. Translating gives CASSIGTGAYGYTF.

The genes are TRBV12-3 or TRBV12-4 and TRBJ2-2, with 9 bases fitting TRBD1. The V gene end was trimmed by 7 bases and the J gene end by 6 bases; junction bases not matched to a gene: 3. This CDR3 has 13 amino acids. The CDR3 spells CASMYRGPGELFF. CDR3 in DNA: TGTGCCAGCATGTACAGGGGGCCCGGGGAGCTGTTTTTT.

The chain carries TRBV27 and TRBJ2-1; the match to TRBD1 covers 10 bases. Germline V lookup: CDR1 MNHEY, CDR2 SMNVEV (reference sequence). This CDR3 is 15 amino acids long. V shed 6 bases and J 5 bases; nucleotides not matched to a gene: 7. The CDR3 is CASRSGDRGHNEQFF. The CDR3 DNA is TGTGCCAGCAGGTCGGGGGACAGGGGTCACAATGAGCAGTTCTTC.

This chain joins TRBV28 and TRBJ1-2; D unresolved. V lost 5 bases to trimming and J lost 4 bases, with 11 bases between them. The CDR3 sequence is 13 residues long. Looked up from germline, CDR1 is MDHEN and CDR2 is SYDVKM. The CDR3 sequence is CASSDATGYGYTF. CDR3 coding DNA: TGTGCCAGCAGTGATGCAACGGGCTATGGCTACACCTTC.

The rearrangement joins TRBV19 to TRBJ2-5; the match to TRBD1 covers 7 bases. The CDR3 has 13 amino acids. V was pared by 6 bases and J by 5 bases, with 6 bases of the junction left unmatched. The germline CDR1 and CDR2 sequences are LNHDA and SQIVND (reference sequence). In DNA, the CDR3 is TGTGCCAGTAGCTCGACAGGGATGGAGACCCAGTACTTC. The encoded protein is CASSSTGMETQYF.

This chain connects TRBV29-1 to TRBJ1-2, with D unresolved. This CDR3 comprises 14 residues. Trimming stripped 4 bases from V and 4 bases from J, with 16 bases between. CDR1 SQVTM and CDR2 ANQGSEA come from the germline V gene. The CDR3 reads CSVAGGAGSYGYTF. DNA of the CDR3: TGCAGCGTTGCTGGCGGAGCGGGTAGCTATGGCTACACCTTC. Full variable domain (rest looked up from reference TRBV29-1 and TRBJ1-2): SAVISQKPSRDICQRGTSLTIQCQVDSQVTMMFWYRQQPGQSLTLIATANQGSEATYESGFVIDKFPISRPNLTFSTLTVSNMSPEDSSIYLCSVAGGAGSYGYTFGSGTRLTVV.

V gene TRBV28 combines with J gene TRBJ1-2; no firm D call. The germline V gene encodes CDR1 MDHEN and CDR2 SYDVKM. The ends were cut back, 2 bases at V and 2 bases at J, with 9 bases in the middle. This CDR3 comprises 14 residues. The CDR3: CASSLKLSNYGYTF. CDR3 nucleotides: TGTGCCAGCAGTTTAAAGCTATCCAACTATGGCTACACCTTC.

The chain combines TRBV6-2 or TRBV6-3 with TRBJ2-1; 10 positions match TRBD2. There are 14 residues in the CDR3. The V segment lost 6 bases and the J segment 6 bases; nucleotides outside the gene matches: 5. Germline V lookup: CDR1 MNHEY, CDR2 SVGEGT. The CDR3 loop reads CASSRLAGLNEQFF. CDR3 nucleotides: TGTGCCAGCAGCAGACTAGCGGGCCTCAATGAGCAGTTCTTC.

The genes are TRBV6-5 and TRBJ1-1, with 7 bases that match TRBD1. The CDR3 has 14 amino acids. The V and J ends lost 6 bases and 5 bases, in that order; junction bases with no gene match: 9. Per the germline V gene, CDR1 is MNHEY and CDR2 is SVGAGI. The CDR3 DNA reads TGTGCCAGCAGAGTTACAGGGGTGGAAACTGAAGCTTTCTTT. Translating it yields CASRVTGVETEAFF.